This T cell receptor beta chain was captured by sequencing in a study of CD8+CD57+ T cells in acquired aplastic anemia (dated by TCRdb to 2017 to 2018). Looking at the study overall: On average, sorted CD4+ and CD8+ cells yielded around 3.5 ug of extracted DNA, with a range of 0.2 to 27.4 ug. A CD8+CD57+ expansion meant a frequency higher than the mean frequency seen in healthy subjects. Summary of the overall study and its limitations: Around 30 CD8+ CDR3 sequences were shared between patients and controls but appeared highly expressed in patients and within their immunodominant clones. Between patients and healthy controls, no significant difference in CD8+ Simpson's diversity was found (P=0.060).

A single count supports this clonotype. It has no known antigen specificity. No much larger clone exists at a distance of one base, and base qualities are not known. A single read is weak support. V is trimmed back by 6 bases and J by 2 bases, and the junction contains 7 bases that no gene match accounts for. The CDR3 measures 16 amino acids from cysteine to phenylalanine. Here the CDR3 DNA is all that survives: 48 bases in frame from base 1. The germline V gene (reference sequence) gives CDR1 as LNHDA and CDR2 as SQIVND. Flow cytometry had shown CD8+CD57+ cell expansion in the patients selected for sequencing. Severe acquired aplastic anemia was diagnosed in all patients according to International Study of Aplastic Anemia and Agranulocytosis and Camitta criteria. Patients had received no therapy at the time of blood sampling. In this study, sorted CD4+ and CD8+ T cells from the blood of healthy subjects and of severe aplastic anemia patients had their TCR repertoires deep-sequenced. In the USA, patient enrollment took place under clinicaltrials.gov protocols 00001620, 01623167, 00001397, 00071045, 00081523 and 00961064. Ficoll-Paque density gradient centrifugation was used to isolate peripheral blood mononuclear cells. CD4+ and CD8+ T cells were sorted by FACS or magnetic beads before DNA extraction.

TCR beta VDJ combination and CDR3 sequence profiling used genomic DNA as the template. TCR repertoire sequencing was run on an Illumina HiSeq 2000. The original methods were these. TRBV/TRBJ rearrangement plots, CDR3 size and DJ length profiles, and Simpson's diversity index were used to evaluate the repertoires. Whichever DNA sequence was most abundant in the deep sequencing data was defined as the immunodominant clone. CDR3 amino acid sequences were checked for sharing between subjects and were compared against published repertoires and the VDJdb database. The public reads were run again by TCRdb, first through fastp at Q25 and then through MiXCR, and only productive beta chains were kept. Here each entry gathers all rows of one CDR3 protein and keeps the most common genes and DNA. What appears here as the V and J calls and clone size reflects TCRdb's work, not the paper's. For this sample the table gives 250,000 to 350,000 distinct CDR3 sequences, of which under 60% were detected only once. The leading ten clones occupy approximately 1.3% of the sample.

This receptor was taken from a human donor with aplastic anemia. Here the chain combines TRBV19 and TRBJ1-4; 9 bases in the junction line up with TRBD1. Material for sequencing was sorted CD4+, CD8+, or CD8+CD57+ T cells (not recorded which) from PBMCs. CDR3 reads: CASSPTGGRTNEKLFF. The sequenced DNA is TGTGCCAGTAGCCCAACAGGGGGCAGGACTAATGAAAAACTGTTTTTT. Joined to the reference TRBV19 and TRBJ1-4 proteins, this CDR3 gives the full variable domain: DGGITQSPKYLFRKEGQNVTLSCEQNLNHDAMYWYRQDPGQGLRLIYYSQIVNDFQKGDIAEGYSVSREKKESFPLTVTSAQKNPTAFYLCASSPTGGRTNEKLFFGSGTQLSVL.